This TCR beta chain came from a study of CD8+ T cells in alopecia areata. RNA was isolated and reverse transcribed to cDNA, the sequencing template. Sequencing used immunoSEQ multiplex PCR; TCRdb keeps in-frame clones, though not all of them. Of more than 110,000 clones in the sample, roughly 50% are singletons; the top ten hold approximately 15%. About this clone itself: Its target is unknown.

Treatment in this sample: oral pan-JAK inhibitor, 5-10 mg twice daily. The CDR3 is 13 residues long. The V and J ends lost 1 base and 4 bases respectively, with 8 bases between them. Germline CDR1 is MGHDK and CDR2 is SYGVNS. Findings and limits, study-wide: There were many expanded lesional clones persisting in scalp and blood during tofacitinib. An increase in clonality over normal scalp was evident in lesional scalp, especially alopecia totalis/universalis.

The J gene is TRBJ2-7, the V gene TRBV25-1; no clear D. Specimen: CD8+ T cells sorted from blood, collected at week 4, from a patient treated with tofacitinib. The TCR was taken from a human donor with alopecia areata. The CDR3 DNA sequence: TGTGCCAGCAGTGAATCGGAGACTTACGAGCAGTACTTC. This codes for CASSESETYEQYF.